One TCR beta chain is described in this entry. The CDR3 sequence is 14 residues long. Germline V gives CDR1 MNHEY, CDR2 SVGAGI. J was trimmed by 4 bases and V by 7 bases; bases with no gene match: 5. The sample is drawn from a study of blood T cell repertoires in COVID-19. At the level of the study: PBMCs, B-cell-depleted T cells, or T cells provided the cDNA or gDNA that made up the material.

Followed over time, Seattle patients had been enrolled while infection was active. This table comes from immunoSEQ multiplex PCR, and its TCRdb copy is limited to in-frame clones, with some not included. Found here are about 170,000 clones, 80% to 90% of them singletons; the top ten hold approximately 15%. V and J are TRBV6-5 and TRBJ2-3, with 10 bases aligning to TRBD2. The sample consisted of peripheral blood. The source is a woman in her 70s with COVID-19, enrolled during active disease. The CDR3 DNA is TGTGCCAGCACCAAGGGGACTAGCGCAGATACGCAGTATTTT. As protein: CASTKGTSADTQYF.